This is a list of T cell receptor beta chains from one sample in a study of regulatory T cells in long-lasting Graves disease. TCRdb processed the multiplex PCR reads anew with MiXCR; each CDR3 protein has one entry. This sample has 700,000 or so distinct CDR3 sequences, with about 30% found just once. Sequenced here: peripheral blood mononuclear cells (PBMCs), sampled when the disease was refractory, from a patient treated with antithyroid drugs. These receptors all stem from a female donor with Graves disease. Both conserved end residues are part of each CDR3. Each record gives: clone size, J gene, D gene, V gene, CDR3 protein, CDR3 DNA. A D gene is named only where the DNA matches it firmly. Clone size appears in some rows only: once, few, many, or a class for an expanded clone.

- TRBJ1-1 TRBD1 TRBV12-3/TRBV12-4 CASSLVLGGGTGEDTEAFF TGTGCCAGCAGTTTAGTTTTAGGGGGAGGAACAGGGGAGGACACTGAAGCTTTCTTT
- TRBJ1-1 - TRBV10-3 CAIGGEVGNTEAFF TGTGCCATCGGGGGGGAGGTCGGGAACACTGAAGCTTTCTTT
many TRBJ1-5 - TRBV29-1 CSVWDGDNQPQHF TGCAGCGTTTGGGACGGAGACAATCAGCCCCAGCATTTT
- TRBJ1-1 - TRBV4-1 CASSQGGLGSTNTEAFF TGCGCCAGCAGCCAAGGGGGTTTGGGGTCGACCAACACTGAAGCTTTCTTT
- TRBJ2-1 TRBD1 TRBV11-2 CASSARQGYNEQFF TGTGCCAGCAGCGCCCGACAGGGTTACAATGAGCAGTTCTTC
- TRBJ2-5 - TRBV5-4 CASSFWQVGLRETQYF TGTGCCAGCAGCTTCTGGCAGGTTGGCTTGCGGGAGACCCAGTACTTC
few TRBJ1-3 - TRBV20-1 CSATPGPGLGNTIYF TGCAGTGCTACCCCGGGACCCGGATTGGGAAACACCATATATTTT
- TRBJ2-7 - TRBV7-9 CASSSSQQEKTSYEQYF TGTGCCAGCAGCTCCAGCCAACAGGAAAAAACCTCCTACGAGCAGTACTTC
- TRBJ1-5 - TRBV20-1 CSARETGGRGQPQHF TGCAGTGCTAGAGAGACCGGGGGCCGAGGGCAGCCCCAGCATTTT
many TRBJ2-7 TRBD1 TRBV11-2 CASSVRDRAYEQYF TGTGCCAGCAGCGTCCGGGACAGGGCGTACGAGCAGTACTTC
- TRBJ1-1 TRBD1 TRBV5-1 CASSWTGGPNTEAFF TGTGCCAGCAGCTGGACAGGGGGCCCGAACACTGAAGCTTTCTTT
- TRBJ2-6 - TRBV19 CASSGRGRAGANVLTF TGTGCCAGTAGTGGCAGGGGGAGGGCTGGGGCCAACGTCCTGACTTTC
many TRBJ2-5 - TRBV6-1 CASSPTAGGKTQYF TGTGCCAGCAGTCCGACGGCTGGGGGGAAGACCCAGTACTTC
many TRBJ1-4 - TRBV12-3/TRBV12-4 CASSFSAATNEKLFF TGTGCCAGCAGTTTTAGCGCAGCAACTAATGAAAAACTGTTTTTT
- TRBJ1-1 - TRBV9 CASSVVQGGTEAFF TGTGCCAGCAGCGTAGTACAGGGAGGCACTGAAGCTTTCTTT
- TRBJ2-7 TRBD2 TRBV20-1 CSAEGLVTYEQYF TGCAGTGCCGAGGGACTAGTCACCTACGAGCAGTACTTC
- TRBJ1-2 - TRBV11-2 CASSFLGAGYGYTF TGTGCCAGCAGCTTCTTAGGGGCAGGCTATGGCTACACCTTC
few TRBJ1-1 - TRBV20-1 CSAWDWLKDTEAFF TGCAGTGCCTGGGACTGGCTAAAGGACACTGAAGCTTTCTTT
- TRBJ2-2 TRBD1 TRBV7-9 CASSSWDRETGELFF TGTGCCAGCAGCAGTTGGGACAGGGAGACCGGGGAGCTGTTTTTT
- TRBJ1-4 - TRBV6-1 CASTRQGNEKLFF TGTGCCAGCACCCGTCAGGGGAATGAAAAACTGTTTTTT
few TRBJ1-4 - TRBV7-6 CASSLEGGYNEKLFF TGTGCCAGCAGCTTAGAGGGCGGATATAATGAAAAACTGTTTTTT
- TRBJ2-3 TRBD2 TRBV15 CATSRPTSGAYTDTQYF TGTGCCACCAGCAGACCGACTAGCGGAGCCTACACAGATACGCAGTATTTT
once TRBJ1-1 - TRBV18 CASSPPVMGATEAFF TGTGCCAGCTCACCACCGGTCATGGGGGCGACTGAAGCTTTCTTT
- TRBJ2-1 TRBD2 TRBV12-3/TRBV12-4 CASRSTSGPYNEQFF TGTGCCAGCAGGTCGACTAGCGGGCCTTACAATGAGCAGTTCTTC
many TRBJ1-2 TRBD1 TRBV28 CASRPTGQGWDGYTF TGTGCCAGCAGACCCACGGGACAGGGATGGGACGGCTACACCTTC
many TRBJ2-7 - TRBV11-2 CASSLAGPEQYF TGTGCCAGCAGCTTAGCAGGGCCCGAGCAGTACTTC
few TRBJ1-5 - TRBV20-1 CSASQGVDNQPQHF TGCAGTGCTAGTCAGGGAGTCGACAATCAGCCCCAGCATTTT
- TRBJ2-1 TRBD2 TRBV6-2/TRBV6-3 CASGPRLAGGLDEQFF TGTGCCAGCGGTCCAAGACTAGCGGGAGGGTTAGATGAGCAGTTCTTC